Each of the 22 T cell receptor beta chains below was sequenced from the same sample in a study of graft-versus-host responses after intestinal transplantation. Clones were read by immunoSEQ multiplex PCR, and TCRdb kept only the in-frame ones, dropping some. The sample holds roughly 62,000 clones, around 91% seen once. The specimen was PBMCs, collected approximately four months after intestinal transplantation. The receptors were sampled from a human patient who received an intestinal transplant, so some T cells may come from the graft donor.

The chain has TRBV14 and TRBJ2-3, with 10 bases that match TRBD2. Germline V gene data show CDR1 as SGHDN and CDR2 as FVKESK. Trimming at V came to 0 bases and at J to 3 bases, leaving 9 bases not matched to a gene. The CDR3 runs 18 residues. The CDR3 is CASSQEGFVLAGTDTQYF. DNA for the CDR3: TGTGCCAGCAGCCAAGAGGGATTTGTACTAGCGGGGACAGATACGCAGTATTTT.

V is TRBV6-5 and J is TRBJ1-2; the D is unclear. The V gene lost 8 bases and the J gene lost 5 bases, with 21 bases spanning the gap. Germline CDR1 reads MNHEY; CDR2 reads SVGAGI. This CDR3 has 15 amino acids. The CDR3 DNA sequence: TGTGCCAGCCGGGCAGTCGCCACCTTGGGTTATGGCTACACCTTC. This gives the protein CASRAVATLGYGYTF.

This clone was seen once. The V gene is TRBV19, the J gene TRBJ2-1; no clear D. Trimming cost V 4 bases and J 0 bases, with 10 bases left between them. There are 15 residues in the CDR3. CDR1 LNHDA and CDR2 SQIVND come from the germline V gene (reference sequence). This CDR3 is CASSKSSSSYNEQFF. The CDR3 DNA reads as TGTGCCAGTAGTAAATCCAGTAGCTCCTACAATGAGCAGTTCTTC.

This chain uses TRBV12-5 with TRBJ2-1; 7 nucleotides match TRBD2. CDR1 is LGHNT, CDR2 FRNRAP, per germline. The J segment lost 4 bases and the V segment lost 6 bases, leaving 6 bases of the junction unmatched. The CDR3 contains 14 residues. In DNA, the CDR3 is TGTGCTAGTGGGATTAGCGGGTCTTACAATGAGCAGTTCTTC. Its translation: CASGISGSYNEQFF.

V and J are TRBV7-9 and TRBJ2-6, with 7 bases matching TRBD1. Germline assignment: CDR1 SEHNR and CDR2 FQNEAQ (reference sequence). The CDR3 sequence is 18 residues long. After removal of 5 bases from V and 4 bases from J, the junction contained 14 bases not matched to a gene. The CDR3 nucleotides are TGTGCCAGCAGCCAACCACCGGGACAGTGGGGAGGGGCCAACGTCCTGACTTTC. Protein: CASSQPPGQWGGANVLTF.

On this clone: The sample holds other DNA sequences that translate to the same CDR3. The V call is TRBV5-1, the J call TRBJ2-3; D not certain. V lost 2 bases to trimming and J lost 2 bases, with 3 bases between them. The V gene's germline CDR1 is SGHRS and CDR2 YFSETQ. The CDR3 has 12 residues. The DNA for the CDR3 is TGCGCCAGCAGCTTATCCACAGATACGCAGTATTTT. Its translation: CASSLSTDTQYF.

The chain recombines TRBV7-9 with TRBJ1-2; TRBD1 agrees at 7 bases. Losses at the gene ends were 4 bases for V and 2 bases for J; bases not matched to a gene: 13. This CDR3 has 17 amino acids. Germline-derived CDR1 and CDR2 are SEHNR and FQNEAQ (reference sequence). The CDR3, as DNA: TGTGCCAGCAGCTCAGCACCCGGGACAGACCTAAACTATGGCTACACCTTC. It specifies CASSSAPGTDLNYGYTF.

This chain's CDR3 is CASGHRQGSGELFF. As DNA, the CDR3 is TGTGCCAGTGGACACCGACAGGGGTCAGGGGAGCTGTTTTTT. V gene TRBV19 combines with J gene TRBJ2-2; 8 nucleotides align to TRBD1. CDR3 size: 14 residues. Trimming took 8 bases from V and 8 from J; bases not matched to a gene: 10. CDR1 LNHDA and CDR2 SQIVND come from the germline V gene (reference sequence).

The CDR3 DNA follows: TGTGCCAGCAGCCGGGCTAGCGGGTTGTACAATGAGCAGTTCTTC. Its protein is CASSRASGLYNEQFF. This rearrangement joins TRBV11-1 to TRBJ2-1; 8 nucleotides agree with TRBD2. CDR3 length: 15 amino acids. V shed 5 bases and J 4 bases; nucleotides not matched to a gene: 7. The germline gives CDR1 SGHAT, CDR2 FQDESV (reference sequence). Looking up the rest from reference TRBV11-1 and TRBJ2-1 gives the full variable domain: EAEVAQSPRYKITEKSQAVAFWCDPISGHATLYWYRQILGQGPELLVQFQDESVVDDSQLPKDRFSAERLKGVDSTLKIQPAELGDSAMYLCASSRASGLYNEQFFGPGTRLTVL.

DNA of the CDR3: TGCGCCAGCAGCTTGGATTGGGGGCAAAATCAGCCCCAGCATTTT. As protein: CASSLDWGQNQPQHF. The V call is TRBV5-1, the J call TRBJ1-5; a possible D gene is TRBD1 (6 bases). Germline CDR1 is SGHRS and CDR2 is YFSETQ. CDR3 length: 15 residues. V was cut by 0 bases and J by 4 bases, with 11 bases left in between.

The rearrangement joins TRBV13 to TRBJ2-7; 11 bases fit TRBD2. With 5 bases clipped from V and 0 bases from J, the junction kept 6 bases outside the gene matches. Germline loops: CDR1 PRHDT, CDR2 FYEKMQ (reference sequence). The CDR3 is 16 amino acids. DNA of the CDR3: TGTGCCAGCAGCACCGGACTAGCGGGCAGCTCCTACGAGCAGTACTTC. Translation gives CASSTGLAGSSYEQYF.

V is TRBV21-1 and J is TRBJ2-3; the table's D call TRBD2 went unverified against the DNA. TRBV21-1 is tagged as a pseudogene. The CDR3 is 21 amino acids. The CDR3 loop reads CASSKPSEELAGAGTTDTQYF. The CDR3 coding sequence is TGTGCCAGCAGCAAGCCTTCGGAGGAACTAGCGGGGGCCGGCACCACAGATACGCAGTATTTT.

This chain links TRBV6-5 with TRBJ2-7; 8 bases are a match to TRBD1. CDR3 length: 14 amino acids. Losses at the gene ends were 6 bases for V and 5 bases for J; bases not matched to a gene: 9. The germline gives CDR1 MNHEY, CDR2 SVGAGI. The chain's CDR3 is CASSPDRGRDEQYF. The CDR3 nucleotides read TGTGCCAGCAGCCCCGACAGGGGTAGGGACGAGCAGTACTTC.

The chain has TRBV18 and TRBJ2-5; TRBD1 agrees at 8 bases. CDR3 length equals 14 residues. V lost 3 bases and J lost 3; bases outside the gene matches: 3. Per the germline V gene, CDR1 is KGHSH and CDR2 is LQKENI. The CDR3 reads CASSPRTGKETQYF. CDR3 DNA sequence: TGTGCCAGCTCACCCCGGACAGGGAAAGAGACCCAGTACTTC.

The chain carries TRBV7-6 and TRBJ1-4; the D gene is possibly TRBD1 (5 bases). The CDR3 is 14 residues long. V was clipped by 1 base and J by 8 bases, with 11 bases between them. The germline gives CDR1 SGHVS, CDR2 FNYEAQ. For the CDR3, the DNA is TGTGCCAGCAGCTTAGTTCCCGGGGGGGAAAAACTGTTTTTT. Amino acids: CASSLVPGGEKLFF.

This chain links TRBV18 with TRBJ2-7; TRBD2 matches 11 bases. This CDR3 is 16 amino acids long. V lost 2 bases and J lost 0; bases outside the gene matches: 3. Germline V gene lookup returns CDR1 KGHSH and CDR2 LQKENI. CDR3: CASSPTSGGGSYEQYF. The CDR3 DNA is TGTGCCAGCTCACCAACTAGCGGGGGAGGCTCCTACGAGCAGTACTTC.

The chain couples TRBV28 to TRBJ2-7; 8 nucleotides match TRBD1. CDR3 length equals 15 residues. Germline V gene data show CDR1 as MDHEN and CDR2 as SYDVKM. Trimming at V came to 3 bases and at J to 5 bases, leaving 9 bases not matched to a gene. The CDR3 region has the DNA TGTGCCAGCAGTTTCTCCGGACAGGGAAGGGACGAGCAGTACTTC. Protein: CASSFSGQGRDEQYF.

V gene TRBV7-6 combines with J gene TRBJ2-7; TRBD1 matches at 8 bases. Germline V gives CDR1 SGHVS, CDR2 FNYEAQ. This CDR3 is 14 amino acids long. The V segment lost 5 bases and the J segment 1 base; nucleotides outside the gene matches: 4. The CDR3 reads CASSARQGSYEQYF. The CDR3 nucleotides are TGTGCCAGCAGCGCGCGACAGGGGTCCTACGAGCAGTACTTC.

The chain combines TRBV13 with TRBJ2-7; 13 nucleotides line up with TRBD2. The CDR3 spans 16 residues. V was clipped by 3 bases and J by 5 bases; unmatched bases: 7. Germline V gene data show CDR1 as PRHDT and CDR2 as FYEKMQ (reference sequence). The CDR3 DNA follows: TGTGCCAGCAGCTTTCGACTAGCGGGGGGCCTCGACGAGCAGTACTTC. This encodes CASSFRLAGGLDEQYF.

The chain's CDR3 is CARRKPGTSSYEQYF. As DNA, the CDR3 is TGTGCCAGAAGAAAACCCGGGACTAGCTCCTACGAGCAGTACTTC. The V call is TRBV7-5, the J call TRBJ2-5; the table's D call, TRBD2, was not checked against the DNA. The DNA end is a closer match to TRBJ2-7, so the J assignment may be wrong. TRBV7-5 is a recognized pseudogene. This CDR3 comprises 15 residues.

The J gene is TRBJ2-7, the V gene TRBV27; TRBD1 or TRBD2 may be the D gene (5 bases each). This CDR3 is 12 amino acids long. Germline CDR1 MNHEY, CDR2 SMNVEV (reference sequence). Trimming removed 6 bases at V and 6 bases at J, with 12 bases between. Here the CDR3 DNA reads TGTGCCAGCAGCCACGGGACCCTCGAGCAGTACTTC. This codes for CASSHGTLEQYF.

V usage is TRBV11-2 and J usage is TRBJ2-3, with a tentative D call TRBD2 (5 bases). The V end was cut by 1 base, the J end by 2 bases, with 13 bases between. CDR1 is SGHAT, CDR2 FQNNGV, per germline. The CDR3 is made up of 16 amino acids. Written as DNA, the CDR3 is TGTGCCAGCAGCTTAGGTTCCAGCGGTAACACAGATACGCAGTATTTT. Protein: CASSLGSSGNTDTQYF. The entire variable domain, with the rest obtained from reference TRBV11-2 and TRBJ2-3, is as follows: EAGVAQSPRYKIIEKRQSVAFWCNPISGHATLYWYQQILGQGPKLLIQFQNNGVVDDSQLPKDRFSAERLKGVDSTLKIQPAKLEDSAVYLCASSLGSSGNTDTQYFGPGTRLTVL.